This TCR beta chain originates from a study of shared clonotypes between healthy human individuals (dated by TCRdb to about 2020). Notes on the research overall: Three men and two women, aged 18 to 49 years, made up the cohort. Per donor, three plates each were used for CD4 naive and CD4 memory, two for CD8 naive, and one for CD8 memory. To estimate repertoire size and how much clonotypes are shared between individuals, the study performed deep sequencing of blood TCR repertoires from roughly five healthy adults. Libraries were prepared and TCR repertoires were sequenced by different laboratories using diverse techniques, in order to increase sequencing depth and limit assay-specific biases. Leukapheresis yielded between about 0.85 and 10 billion PBMCs per donor.

TCR CDR3 regions were amplified from genomic DNA by multiplex PCR using the deep immunoSEQ assay. Genomic DNA extracted from each cell subset was distributed evenly over all wells of several immunoSEQ 96-well plates, and each plate served as one replicate. For sorted subsets, around 200 ng genomic DNA, equal to tens of thousands of T cell genomes, was loaded into each replicate PCR. Purified libraries were measured with a Qubit 3.0 fluorometer, size-checked on a Bioanalyzer 2100, and measured again with the KAPA Library Quantification kit. A separate single-read 150-cycle Illumina NextSeq 550 flow cell was used to sequence each immunoSEQ 96-well plate. The study's own analysis went as follows. Because the immunoSEQ output included only junctional sequences and no quality scores, the filtering could not be the same as the filtering used for full-length reads. Sequences were annotated with PyIR, a Python wrapper for IgBLAST v1.9, using IMGT germline references to assign V/J genes and CDR3. Reads with weak V/J assignments (E-value above 1e-6), missing CDR3, stop codons, out-of-frame junctions, or ambiguous translated residues were removed. V3J clonotypes were defined by identical inferred V gene, J gene, and CDR3 amino acid sequence. Percentage overlap between repertoires was computed as shared unique clonotypes divided by the size of the smaller repertoire. Three approaches were used to assess repertoire richness: RTK rarefaction, the Chao1 estimator, and Recon v2.1 estimates of unobserved clonotypes. For all TCRbeta clonotypes obtained by the gDNA method from a few donors, generation probabilities were computed with OLGA. Sourced from immuneACCESS, this table was stored by TCRdb with only in-frame sequences that have V and J called. A share of the clones is absent; for the studies checked, an unresolved V gene accounts for under half, and the remainder has no known explanation. V, J and clone size derive from that table, while D and trimming were established from the DNA sequence. The sample data list some 2 million clones, and about 95% of these were observed just once. About 1.1% of the sample goes to the ten largest clones.

Summary of the overall study and its limitations: Incomplete sequencing was indicated by rarefaction of sorted-subset datasets, despite the large sequencing depth. Sampling was limited to blood, and TCR repertoires in tissue likely differ from TCR repertoires in blood. Compared with non-shared clonotypes, clonotypes shared by all four sorted-subset donors had higher generation probabilities. Pairwise subsampling led to the expectation that sequencing depth would affect the degree of clonotype sharing among donors. Larger estimated clonotype richness was generally found for naive subsets than for memory subsets. When a few donors were compared, the shared fraction of clonotypes was 5% to 6.5% for naive CD4, 3.5% to 4% for naive CD8, 2.3% for memory CD4, and 0.35% to 0.4% for memory CD8. The small number of donors limited the genetic and exposure-history diversity represented.

CD8 naive samples consisted of CD45RO-negative cells that were positively selected for CCR7, yielding a CD45RA+CCR7+ population without TemRA cells. The donors were healthy, HIV-negative adults with no recently reported acute infections or vaccinations. All donors were Caucasian adults living in Nashville, Tennessee, USA. After blood collection by leukapheresis, PBMCs were isolated using Ficoll-Histopaque density gradient centrifugation and then cryopreserved in the vapor phase of liquid nitrogen. Analytical flow cytometry was used to check the purity and quantity of each magnetically sorted T cell population. From each sorted fraction, genomic DNA was isolated and quantified by UV absorbance on a Nanodrop 2000c. In the case of this clone: What this receptor recognizes is not known. There are no base qualities to consult, and no much larger clone falls within one base.

The CDR1 and CDR2 encoded by the germline V gene are SGHRS and YFSETQ. V loses 0 bases of germline sequence and J loses 1 base, and the interval between the two ends is 8 bases. Measured from the cysteine to the phenylalanine, the CDR3 is 14 residues long. CDR3 DNA only is kept here, 42 bases in frame from base 1. The sequence was obtained from a man aged 18 to 30 in good health. The chain links TRBV5-1 with TRBJ2-7; TRBD2 might be the D gene, on 5 matching bases. Sequenced: naive CD8+ T cells sorted from blood. Per the publication, the cell subset or site label means: CD45RA+CCR7+. The nucleotide sequence reads TGCGCCAGCAGCTTGGACCCGGGGTCCTACGAGCAGTACTTC. Its translation reads: CASSLDPGSYEQYF.